This TCR beta chain derives from a study of neoadjuvant anti-PD-1 for oral cavity cancer (dated by TCRdb to the early 2020s). The study in broad terms: Before curative-intent surgical resection, most patients were given three to four biweekly doses of nivolumab at 3 mg/kg. Patients who did not progress were given a fourth nivolumab dose at about day 43 and had definitive surgical resection on days 50-56. Under RECIST 1.1, patients with complete response, partial response or stable disease were classed as responders, and patients with progression were classed as non-responders. The parent correlative cohort included about a dozen patients, with a 33% response rate. Broad study findings and their caveats: After neoadjuvant nivolumab, T cell clonality (Gini index) in PBMCs was significantly higher in non-responders than in responders. Higher pretreatment blood Treg/Th17 ratios correlated with higher pretreatment blood TCRbeta clonality and lower post-treatment tumor TCRbeta clonality. Only a few patients per response group were included in the TCR analyses, and the authors called for validation in larger cohorts.

Per the publication, the time point label means: before neoadjuvant nivolumab. Patients had been newly diagnosed with stage II-IVA oral cavity squamous cell carcinoma, and no prior systemic or radiation treatment had been given to the patients. Everyone in the cohort had locally advanced, HPV-negative oral cavity squamous cell carcinoma. Peripheral blood mononuclear cells were analyzed directly, without maintenance or expansion in culture. Samples were obtained from a longitudinal correlative study of a single-arm phase II trial of neoadjuvant nivolumab in oral cavity squamous cell carcinoma. Subject-matched pre- and post-treatment PBMCs and tumors from three responders and three non-responders underwent genomic DNA-based TCRbeta sequencing. Peripheral blood mononuclear cells were drawn once before nivolumab treatment and a second time after treatment, when surgery took place. Genomic DNA was isolated from PBMCs using the Maxwell RSC DNA from Cells kit.

Measured from the cysteine to the phenylalanine, the CDR3 is 14 residues long. CDR3 DNA is the only sequence kept; it has 42 bases, read in frame from the first base. V lost 6 bases and J lost 3 bases, and the count of bases not matched to a germline gene is 6. The germline V gene yields MDHEN for CDR1 and SYDVKM for CDR2. For deep sequencing, each PBMC sample was run in six replicates, with libraries mostly built from 400 to 550 ng of input genomic DNA. TCRbeta libraries were prepared with the immunoSEQ hsTCRbeta kit according to the manufacturer's instructions. The finished libraries were brought together in one pool at around 3.1 nM, which was then read using an Illumina NovaSeq 6000 S4 flow cell. From the authors' description of their analysis: The immunoSEQ Analyzer was used for raw data preprocessing and quality control. The analysis was restricted to productive rearrangements, with each unique CDR3 amino acid sequence defining a clonotype. Repertoire clonality was estimated as the Gini-Simpson index, which was computed with the R package tcR. Student's t test was used to compare Gini indices, and Pearson correlation was used to assess associations with tumor size change. Sourced from immuneACCESS, this table was stored by TCRdb with only in-frame sequences that have V and J called. A share of the clones is absent; for the studies checked, an unresolved V gene accounts for under half, and the remainder has no known explanation. V and J calls and clone size follow that table, whereas D and trimming were derived from the DNA. Within this sample are under 15,000 clones, with roughly 69% of them counted one time only. The ten top clones hold around 2% of the sample.

This clone was picked up a small number of times. The clone's antigen remains unknown. No base-level quality is on record; no much larger clone is a single base apart. This receptor was identified in a person aged 35-79 years with oral cavity squamous cell carcinoma. The chain joins TRBV28 to TRBJ2-7; TRBD2 agrees with 9 junctional bases. Sequenced here: PBMCs, sampled before nivolumab (anti-PD-1) treatment. The DNA is TGTGCCAGCAGATCTAGCGGGAACAGCTACGAGCAGTACTTC. Its amino acids are CASRSSGNSYEQYF. Outside the CDR3, residues come from the reference TRBV28 and TRBJ2-7 proteins, so the full variable domain is: DVKVTQSSRYLVKRTGEKVFLECVQDMDHENMFWYRQDPGLGLRLIYFSYDVKMKEKGDIPEGYSVSREKKERFSLILESASTNQTSMYLCASRSSGNSYEQYFGPGTRLTVT.